This T cell receptor (beta chain) is drawn from a study of control samples from healthy donors and cancer patients. The assay was immunoSEQ multiplex PCR, and TCRdb's table has in-frame clones only and misses some. The table lists 74,000 or so clones, roughly 90% of them singletons. Germline V gene data show CDR1 as MNHEY and CDR2 as SVGAGI. The V and J ends lost 2 bases and 2 bases respectively, with 13 bases between them. CDR3 length equals 15 residues. The clonotype comes from a man in his forties or fifties in good health. Source material: blood. The chain combines TRBV6-5 with TRBJ2-7, with a possible D match to TRBD1 (5 bases). CDR3 protein: CASSYGQGNTYEQYF. The CDR3 bases are TGTGCCAGCAGTTACGGGCAGGGTAACACCTACGAGCAGTACTTC.